This TCR beta chain was profiled in a study of cytomegalovirus exposure and HLA in healthy donors. Study-level results: The HLA-A and HLA-B alleles of most subjects were reportedly predicted accurately from TCR beta sequences.

Notes on this clone: Its antigen is undetermined.

These donors counted as nominally healthy when sampled, but unrecorded immune exposures were likely. Use of 60 Vbeta and 13 Jbeta primers characterized the PCR. Generated by immunoSEQ multiplex PCR, the TCRdb table keeps only in-frame clones and is missing some. The table lists around 150,000 clones, about three quarters of them singletons. Sequencing used PBMCs. This TCR was sampled from a man aged 25-40 years in good health and CMV-seropositive.

CDR3 sequence (DNA): TGTGCCAGCAGCCAAGATCTCGGGGAACACACTGAAGCTTTCTTT. It encodes CASSQDLGEHTEAFF. J is TRBJ1-1 and V is TRBV4-2; D remains unclear. Per the germline V gene, CDR1 is LGHNA and CDR2 is YNFKEQ. Trimming took 0 bases from V and 3 from J, leaving 11 bases between them. The CDR3 length is 15 residues.